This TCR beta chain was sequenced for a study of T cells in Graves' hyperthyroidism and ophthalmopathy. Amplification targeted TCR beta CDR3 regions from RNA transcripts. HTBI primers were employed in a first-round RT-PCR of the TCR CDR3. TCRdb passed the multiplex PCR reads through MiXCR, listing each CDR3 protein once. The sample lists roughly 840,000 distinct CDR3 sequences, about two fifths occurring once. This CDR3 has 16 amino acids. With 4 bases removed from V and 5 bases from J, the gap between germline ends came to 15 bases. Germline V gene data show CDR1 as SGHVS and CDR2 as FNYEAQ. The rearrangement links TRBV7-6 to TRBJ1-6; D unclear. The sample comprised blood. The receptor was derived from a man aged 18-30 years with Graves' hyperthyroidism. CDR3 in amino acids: CASSYGEGRDNSPLHF. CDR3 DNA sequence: TGTGCCAGCAGCTACGGGGAAGGAAGGGATAATTCACCCCTCCACTTT.